Below, 30 T cell receptor beta chains from the same sample are listed, as sequenced in a study of cytomegalovirus exposure and HLA in healthy donors. 60 Vbeta and 13 Jbeta primers were used in PCR. Sequencing used immunoSEQ multiplex PCR; TCRdb keeps in-frame clones, though not all of them. The data show some 150,000 clones, 75% to 80% seen once. The sequencing sample was made of PBMCs. These receptors were taken from a male donor in good health and CMV-seronegative.

With regard to this clone: Other DNA variants within this sample encode the same CDR3. CDR3 nucleotide sequence: TGTGCCAGCAGTTACGCCAGGGGCGAGCAGTACTTC. Translating gives CASSYARGEQYF. The rearrangement links TRBV6-5 to TRBJ2-7; a possible D gene is TRBD1 (6 bases). V was pared by 2 bases and J by 6 bases, with 8 bases between. Germline V gives CDR1 MNHEY, CDR2 SVGAGI. The CDR3 loop spans 12 amino acids.

The rearrangement links TRBV5-1 to TRBJ2-7, with no clear D. Germline V gene sequence: CDR1 SGHRS, CDR2 YFSETQ. Deletions cut 5 bases from V and 0 bases from J, with 15 bases between. The CDR3 is 15 residues long. CDR3: CASSHSGLPSYEQYF. The CDR3 coding sequence is TGCGCCAGCAGTCATTCTGGCCTCCCCTCCTACGAGCAGTACTTC.

V gene TRBV5-6 combines with J gene TRBJ2-1, with 7 positions matching TRBD1. After removal of 2 bases from V and 7 bases from J, the junction contained 9 bases not matched to a gene. CDR1 and CDR2 from the germline V gene are SGHDT and YYEEEE. The CDR3 covers 15 residues. The CDR3 is CASSFGQGVRNEQFF. The DNA of the CDR3 is TGTGCCAGCAGCTTTGGGCAGGGGGTAAGGAATGAGCAGTTCTTC.

The genes are TRBV19 and TRBJ1-5; D is perhaps TRBD1 (6 bases). With 11 bases removed from V and 0 bases from J, the gap between germline ends came to 14 bases. This CDR3 comprises 14 residues. The germline V gene encodes CDR1 LNHDA and CDR2 SQIVND (reference sequence). This chain's CDR3 is CASGGGHSNQPQHF. CDR3 nucleotide sequence: TGTGCCTCTGGGGGGGGCCATAGCAATCAGCCCCAGCATTTT.

Here the CDR3 DNA reads TGCGCCAGCAGTAAAGGGGTTACGGAGACCCAGTACTTC. Translated: CASSKGVTETQYF. This chain connects TRBV10-1 to TRBJ2-5; D might be TRBD1 (5 bases). This CDR3 comprises 13 residues. The germline CDR1 and CDR2 sequences are WNHNN and SYGVQD (reference sequence). V lost 5 bases to trimming and J lost 5 bases, with 12 bases between them.

The V call is TRBV7-8, the J call TRBJ2-7, with D possibly TRBD2 on 5 matching bases. Germline CDR1 SGHVS, CDR2 FQNEAQ. The CDR3 totals 13 residues. V lost 5 bases and J 1 base, leaving 9 bases between the germline ends. CDR3 sequence (DNA): TGTGCCAGCAGCCGGACTTGGTCCTACGAGCAGTACTTC. It specifies CASSRTWSYEQYF.

V is TRBV6-5 and J is TRBJ2-1; TRBD1 is a possible D gene (6 bases). In germline, CDR1 is MNHEY, CDR2 SVGAGI. Trimming pared 5 bases from V and 8 bases from J, leaving 10 bases between. The length of the CDR3 is 12 residues. The CDR3 is CASSKQGHEQFF. The CDR3 nucleotides read TGTGCCAGCAGTAAACAGGGTCATGAGCAGTTCTTC.

The chain employs TRBV4-1 and TRBJ1-3; 7 bases agree with TRBD1. This CDR3 is built from 16 residues. The V gene end was trimmed by 2 bases and the J gene end by 0 bases; junction bases not matched to a gene: 4. Germline CDR1 and CDR2: MGHRA and YSYEKL. CDR3 amino acids: CASSQRTGNSGNTIYF. For the CDR3, the DNA is TGCGCCAGCAGCCAACGGACAGGTAACTCTGGAAACACCATATATTTT.

V gene TRBV19 combines with J gene TRBJ2-1, with D perhaps matching TRBD2 (5 bases). CDR3 length: 13 residues. Per germline, CDR1 LNHDA and CDR2 SQIVND (reference sequence). V was pared by 9 bases and J by 6 bases, with 15 bases between. CDR3: CASRIDYLNEQFF. In DNA form, the CDR3 reads TGTGCCAGCCGGATCGACTACCTCAATGAGCAGTTCTTC.

In this sample, this clone turned up once. The chain is built from TRBV7-2 and TRBJ2-7; TRBD1 matches 9 bases. This CDR3 has 16 residues. Trimming at V came to 4 bases and at J to 2 bases, leaving 9 bases not matched to a gene. Germline-derived CDR1 and CDR2 are SGHTA and FQGNSA. The CDR3 DNA reads TGTGCCAGCAGCTCACGCGGCGGGACAGGGCCCTACGAGCAGTACTTC. This codes for CASSSRGGTGPYEQYF. Drawing the rest from reference TRBV7-2 and TRBJ2-7, the complete variable domain is GAGVSQSPSNKVTEKGKDVELRCDPISGHTALYWYRQSLGQGLEFLIYFQGNSAPDKSGLPSDRFSAERTGGSVSTLTIQRTQQEDSAVYLCASSSRGGTGPYEQYFGPGTRLTVT.

The J gene is TRBJ2-7, the V gene TRBV6-5; 8 bases agree with TRBD2. CDR1 is MNHEY, CDR2 SVGAGI, per germline. CDR3 length: 13 amino acids. V lost 6 bases and J lost 6; bases outside the gene matches: 7. The CDR3 DNA is TGTGCCAGCAGGCCTAGCGGGTGGACCGAGCAGTACTTC. Protein sequence: CASRPSGWTEQYF.

The rearrangement uses TRBV4-1 and TRBJ1-5; 9 bases map to TRBD1. Germline V CDR1 and CDR2: MGHRA, YSYEKL. With V trimmed by 4 bases and J by 4 bases, 11 bases remained unmatched. The CDR3 contains 17 residues. The CDR3 loop reads CASSPVMGQGRNQPQHF. DNA for the CDR3: TGCGCCAGCAGCCCCGTTATGGGACAGGGTAGAAATCAGCCCCAGCATTTT.

V gene TRBV6-6 combines with J gene TRBJ1-1; D is undetermined. Germline V gene lookup returns CDR1 MNHNY and CDR2 SVGAGI (reference sequence). The CDR3 length is 14 residues. Between the trimmed V and J ends, which lost 4 bases and 2 bases, there was a span of 11 bases. This CDR3 is CASSSPGVNTEAFF. CDR3 bases: TGTGCCAGCAGTTCCCCCGGGGTAAACACTGAAGCTTTCTTT.

The chain links TRBV11-2 to TRBJ2-5; 11 nucleotides agree with TRBD2. Trimming took 1 base from V and 4 from J; bases not matched to a gene: 5. The germline gives CDR1 SGHAT, CDR2 FQNNGV. This CDR3 region has 16 residues. The CDR3 DNA follows: TGTGCCAGCAGCTTAGGTACTAGCGGGAGTGGAGAGACCCAGTACTTC. Translation: CASSLGTSGSGETQYF. The full variable domain, rest sourced from reference TRBV11-2 and TRBJ2-5, is EAGVAQSPRYKIIEKRQSVAFWCNPISGHATLYWYQQILGQGPKLLIQFQNNGVVDDSQLPKDRFSAERLKGVDSTLKIQPAKLEDSAVYLCASSLGTSGSGETQYFGPGTRLLVL.

This chain connects TRBV7-9 to TRBJ2-7; 8 nucleotides agree with TRBD1. CDR3 length: 13 amino acids. From germline, CDR1 is SEHNR and CDR2 FQNEAQ (reference sequence). The J segment lost 5 bases and the V segment lost 4 bases, leaving 4 bases of the junction unmatched. The CDR3, as DNA: TGTGCCAGCAGCTGGCAGGGGGCGGACGAGCAGTACTTC. Translation: CASSWQGADEQYF.

The chain uses TRBV30 and TRBJ1-4; D remains ambiguous. V was shortened by 3 bases and J by 0 bases, with 2 bases between the two germline ends. The CDR3 has 12 amino acids. CDR1 and CDR2 (germline): GTSNPN, SVGIG (reference sequence). In DNA, the CDR3 is TGTGCCTGGAGCGCAACTAATGAAAAACTGTTTTTT. It translates to CAWSATNEKLFF.

The chain employs TRBV27 and TRBJ1-6; TRBD1 is a possible D gene (6 bases). Deletions cut 3 bases from V and 9 bases from J, with 12 bases between. The CDR3 spans 14 residues. Germline V gene sequence: CDR1 MNHEY, CDR2 SMNVEV (reference sequence). CDR3 region: CASSLGGQGSPLHF. As DNA, the CDR3 is TGTGCCAGCAGTTTGGGGGGGCAGGGTTCACCCCTCCACTTT.

This rearrangement joins TRBV6-6 to TRBJ2-6; 7 nucleotides agree with TRBD1. The trim removed 6 bases at V and 4 bases at J, leaving 9 bases unmatched. The CDR3 loop spans 16 amino acids. Germline V gives CDR1 MNHNY, CDR2 SVGAGI (reference sequence). The chain's CDR3 is CASRPSQGMGANVLTF. The CDR3 DNA is TGTGCCAGCAGACCCTCACAGGGGATGGGGGCCAACGTCCTGACTTTC.

This chain joins TRBV15 and TRBJ1-2, with D perhaps matching TRBD1 (5 bases). The CDR3 length is 14 residues. The V gene lost 5 bases and the J gene lost 1 base, with 11 bases spanning the gap. Looked up from germline, CDR1 is LNHNV and CDR2 is YYDKDF (reference sequence). In nucleotides, the CDR3 is TGTGCCACCAGCGAGGGAGGGGATAACTATGGCTACACCTTC. It translates to CATSEGGDNYGYTF.

To note about this clone: This specimen includes other DNA sequences encoding the same CDR3. The rearrangement joins TRBV7-6 to TRBJ2-5; the match to TRBD2 covers 11 bases. V shed 2 bases and J 2 bases; nucleotides not matched to a gene: 4. CDR1 is SGHVS and CDR2 is FNYEAQ in the germline V gene. The CDR3 is 16 residues long. CDR3 nucleotides: TGTGCCAGCAGCTTAACTAGCGGGAGCCTTCAAGAGACCCAGTACTTC. It is translated as CASSLTSGSLQETQYF.

This chain uses TRBV14 with TRBJ1-1, with 7 positions matching TRBD1. The junction had 7 bases not matched to a gene; V was cut back by 4 bases and J by 5 bases. The CDR3 has 14 residues. Germline V gene data show CDR1 as SGHDN and CDR2 as FVKESK. The DNA of the CDR3 is TGTGCCAGCAGCCGGGTGACAGGGCGAACTGAAGCTTTCTTT. Amino acid sequence: CASSRVTGRTEAFF.

This clone was detected only once. An end of the junction does not agree with germline; a read error may underlie this. The chain couples TRBV5-4 to TRBJ2-7; D is possibly TRBD2 (6 bases). The CDR3 runs to 14 residues. CDR1 is SGHNT, CDR2 YYREEE, per germline (reference sequence). This CDR3 reads CAGSFYGGSNEQYF. As DNA, the CDR3 is TGTGCCGGCAGCTTTTATGGAGGGAGCAACGAGCAGTACTTC.

The chain has TRBV6-7 and TRBJ1-6; 7 bases match TRBD1. TRBV6-7 is treated as an ORF (open reading frame) with a function not yet certain. The J segment lost 5 bases and the V segment lost 8 bases, leaving 9 bases of the junction unmatched. This CDR3 is built from 15 residues. The CDR3 DNA reads TGTGCCAGCGAAAACCGGGACAGTCATAATTCACCCCTCCACTTT. Protein: CASENRDSHNSPLHF.

The rearrangement uses TRBV28 and TRBJ2-5, with 7 bases lining up with TRBD2. Trimming at V came to 4 bases and at J to 6 bases, leaving 14 bases not matched to a gene. The length of the CDR3 is 16 residues. CDR1 MDHEN and CDR2 SYDVKM come from the germline V gene. CDR3 loop: CASSSPAEGGWKTQYF. The CDR3 DNA is TGTGCCAGCAGTTCCCCCGCTGAGGGAGGGTGGAAGACCCAGTACTTC. The variable domain in full, completed from reference TRBV28 and TRBJ2-5, reads DVKVTQSSRYLVKRTGEKVFLECVQDMDHENMFWYRQDPGLGLRLIYFSYDVKMKEKGDIPEGYSVSREKKERFSLILESASTNQTSMYLCASSSPAEGGWKTQYFGPGTRLLVL.

The chain links TRBV5-6 to TRBJ1-5; TRBD1 aligns across 7 bases. Germline assignment: CDR1 SGHDT and CDR2 YYEEEE. The trim removed 4 bases at V and 3 bases at J, leaving 13 bases unmatched. CDR3 size: 17 residues. In DNA, the CDR3 is TGTGCCAGCAGCGTTACAGGGGCCCGAGGGAACAATCAGCCCCAGCATTTT. Amino acids: CASSVTGARGNNQPQHF.

The chain couples TRBV7-9 to TRBJ2-1, with 11 bases matching TRBD1. Germline lookup yields CDR1 SEHNR and CDR2 FQNEAQ (reference sequence). This CDR3 comprises 16 residues. Unmatched junction bases numbered 8, after V lost 5 bases and J lost 5 bases. The chain's CDR3 is CASSILGQGADNEQFF. The CDR3, as DNA: TGTGCCAGCAGCATACTTGGACAGGGGGCAGACAATGAGCAGTTCTTC.

The chain employs TRBV7-2 and TRBJ1-2, with TRBD1 as a possible D gene (5 bases). CDR1 and CDR2 from the germline V gene are SGHTA and FQGNSA. This CDR3 region has 12 residues. V lost 4 bases and J 5 bases, leaving 8 bases between the germline ends. The CDR3 region is CASSWQGYGYTF. In DNA form, the CDR3 reads TGTGCCAGCAGCTGGCAGGGTTATGGCTACACCTTC.

The chain uses TRBV19 and TRBJ2-1; 9 bases match TRBD2. The V gene end was trimmed by 7 bases and the J gene end by 7 bases; junction bases not matched to a gene: 11. Germline loops: CDR1 LNHDA, CDR2 SQIVND (reference sequence). The CDR3 is 15 residues long. As DNA, the CDR3 is TGTGCCAGTACCAAGACCGTAGCGGGGGTTAATGAGCAGTTCTTC. This codes for CASTKTVAGVNEQFF.

The chain combines TRBV5-1 with TRBJ2-5; possibly TRBD1 for D (5 bases). V was shortened by 4 bases and J by 0 bases, with 13 bases between the two germline ends. This CDR3 comprises 15 residues. CDR1 is SGHRS, CDR2 YFSETQ, per germline. CDR3 in amino acids: CASSTLPGYQETQYF. The CDR3 nucleotides are TGCGCCAGCAGCACCCTTCCAGGGTACCAAGAGACCCAGTACTTC.

The gene calls are TRBV19 and TRBJ2-3, with D perhaps TRBD2 (5 bases). This CDR3 is built from 13 residues. CDR1 is LNHDA and CDR2 is SQIVND in the germline V gene (reference sequence). Trimming removed 9 bases from V and 4 bases from J, with 14 bases in between. DNA of the CDR3: TGTGCCAGCGAGGGAGTTTGGGCAGATACGCAGTATTTT. Translation: CASEGVWADTQYF. Based on the CDR3 plus reference TRBV19 and TRBJ2-3, the full variable domain is DGGITQSPKYLFRKEGQNVTLSCEQNLNHDAMYWYRQDPGQGLRLIYYSQIVNDFQKGDIAEGYSVSREKKESFPLTVTSAQKNPTAFYLCASEGVWADTQYFGPGTRLTVL.